One and the same sample provided the 10 T cell receptor beta chains below, sequenced in a study of Ad26.COV2.S vaccination and SARS-CoV-2 variants. Sequenced by immunoSEQ multiplex PCR; TCRdb stores in-frame clones only, minus some. The sample lists around 300,000 clones; about 88% were seen once. Specified treatment: approximately 18 received Ad26.COV2.S at low or high dose, single or two shots; roughly five received placebo; per-sample allocation not given. Sampling took place 63 days after the first vaccine or placebo injection. Sample: peripheral blood, taken in a trial of Ad26.COV2.S vaccine versus placebo. The receptors here all came from a person aged 18-65 years who received the Ad26.COV2.S COVID-19 vaccine or a placebo.

This clone is a singleton in its sample. The chain links TRBV9 to TRBJ1-1; maybe TRBD1 (5 bases). The V gene lost 0 bases and the J gene lost 2 bases, with 8 bases spanning the gap. Germline assignment: CDR1 SGDLS and CDR2 YYNGEE. This CDR3 region has 14 residues. CDR3 sequence (DNA): TGTGCCAGCAGCGTAGAAGGGGCCAACACTGAAGCTTTCTTT. This codes for CASSVEGANTEAFF.

DNA of the CDR3: TGTGCCAGCAGCTTAGTCATTAGGAGGACAGGGGGCACTGAAGCTTTCTTT. This encodes CASSLVIRRTGGTEAFF. This chain uses TRBV7-8 with TRBJ1-1; 10 bases are shared with TRBD1. The CDR3 is 17 residues long. After removal of 1 base from V and 4 bases from J, the junction contained 9 bases not matched to a gene. Germline V lookup: CDR1 SGHVS, CDR2 FQNEAQ.

This chain links TRBV18 with TRBJ2-1; TRBD2 might be the D (6 bases). CDR3 size: 16 residues. Germline CDR1 KGHSH, CDR2 LQKENI. The V and J ends lost 3 bases and 5 bases respectively, with 17 bases between them. The CDR3 DNA follows: TGTGCCAGCTCACCGAGGCTGGGGGGAAACGACAATGAGCAGTTCTTC. It encodes CASSPRLGGNDNEQFF.

The rearrangement joins TRBV3-1 (or the pseudogene TRBV3-2) to TRBJ1-3, with 10 bases aligning to TRBD1. J lost 3 bases, V lost 0 bases, and 2 bases had no gene match. The germline CDR1 and CDR2 sequences are LGHDT and YNNKEL (reference sequence). The CDR3 consists of 16 residues. The CDR3 sequence: CASSQEGTGVGNTIYF. In DNA form, the CDR3 reads TGTGCCAGCAGCCAAGAAGGGACAGGGGTTGGAAACACCATATATTTT.

The chain recombines TRBV6-5 with TRBJ1-3; D is possibly TRBD1 (6 bases). Germline V gene sequence: CDR1 MNHEY, CDR2 SVGAGI. V lost 4 bases and J 0 bases, leaving 13 bases between the germline ends. The CDR3 covers 16 residues. The CDR3 region is CASSFHDRSSGNTIYF. In DNA form, the CDR3 reads TGTGCCAGCAGTTTCCATGACAGGAGCTCTGGAAACACCATATATTTT.

There are many counts of this clone. The gene calls are TRBV11-2 and TRBJ1-4; D remains unclear. V lost 2 bases and J 3 bases, leaving 19 bases between the germline ends. The CDR3 loop spans 18 amino acids. CDR1 SGHAT and CDR2 FQNNGV come from the germline V gene. The CDR3 loop is CASSLLSGRPAANEKLFF. The CDR3 DNA sequence: TGTGCCAGCAGCTTATTGTCGGGGAGACCCGCTGCTAATGAAAAACTGTTTTTT.

The chain joins TRBV5-1 to TRBJ1-1, with D perhaps matching TRBD1 (6 bases). The CDR3 totals 14 residues. V lost 5 bases, J lost 1 base, and 12 bases lay in between. CDR1 and CDR2 (germline): SGHRS, YFSETQ. CDR3 in DNA: TGCGCCAGCAGTCCCGTGACAGGGAACACTGAAGCTTTCTTT. Translating gives CASSPVTGNTEAFF.

This chain uses TRBV28 with TRBJ2-7; 7 bases match TRBD1. The trim removed 6 bases at V and 0 bases at J, leaving 8 bases unmatched. The CDR3 is 15 residues long. Germline CDR1 reads MDHEN; CDR2 reads SYDVKM. CDR3 DNA sequence: TGTGCCAGCAGAACTGGGACAGTACTCTCCTACGAGCAGTACTTC. It specifies CASRTGTVLSYEQYF.

The V gene is TRBV2, the J gene TRBJ2-1; D might be TRBD1 or TRBD2, each matching 5 bases. V shed 1 base and J shed 7 bases, with 5 bases lying between them. The CDR3 loop spans 12 amino acids. Looked up from germline, CDR1 is SNHLY and CDR2 is FYNNEI. The CDR3 DNA reads as TGTGCCAGCAGTGAAGGGGGGAATGAGCAGTTCTTC. Translating it yields CASSEGGNEQFF.

DNA of the CDR3: TGTGCCAGCAGCCAAGGAGGGTCAGGTACTAACTATGGCTACACCTTC. Its translation: CASSQGGSGTNYGYTF. The rearrangement joins TRBV4-2 to TRBJ1-2; D gene unclear. Germline loops: CDR1 LGHNA, CDR2 YNFKEQ. Trimming removed 1 base from V and 0 bases from J, with 12 bases in between. CDR3 length: 16 amino acids.